This T cell receptor (beta chain) was sequenced during a study of memory CD4+ T cells and cytomegalovirus serostatus (dated by TCRdb to the late 2010s). A note on the overall study: The cohort comprised about 35 healthy Belgian adults, 9 CMV seropositive and some 25 CMV seronegative. To replicate a published TCR-based CMV serostatus classifier, the study sequenced CD4+ memory TCRbeta repertoires from a Belgian cohort whose cytomegalovirus serostatus was known. What the research found in general, with its limitations: On the Belgian cohort, the classifier based on the original framework reached a median bootstrapped AUC of approximately 0.95, with a 95% CI of 0.76-1.00. For CMV serostatus prediction, a median bootstrapped AUC of roughly 0.94 was reached with the original framework, and a median bootstrapped AUC of approximately 0.9 was reached with a US-trained random forest. The results were read as suggesting that the CMV-associated TCR signature is, for the most part, present in the CD4+ memory repertoire. Of under 200 previously reported CMV-associated TCRbeta sequences, 60 to 85 appeared in the CD4+ memory repertoires, each in one to five individuals. Only CD4+CD45RO+ memory cells were sequenced, unlike the original study, which covered naive and memory CD4+ and CD8+ populations.

Points on this clone: Its antigen has not been determined. No base quality values were provided; no much bigger clone lies one nucleotide off.

The V end gives up 3 bases and the J end 5 bases, leaving 6 bases in the junction not matched to a gene. The CDR3 covers 14 residues, taking in both the cysteine and the phenylalanine. The DNA shown is the 42-base CDR3, in frame from base 1. CDR1 and CDR2 are read off the germline V gene (reference sequence) as MNHEY and SMNVEV. Single viable CD3+CD4+CD8-CD45RO+ cells were sorted as memory CD4+ T cells on a FACSAria II. To determine CMV serostatus, a Roche Elecsys assay was used that detects serum IgG against CMV pp150, pp28, p38 and p52. After the samples were thawed, total CD4+ T cells were enriched through positive selection using CD4 magnetic microbeads. The samples came from a different study that was designed specifically to examine the CD4+ T cell memory repertoire. Peripheral blood mononuclear cells were isolated and cryopreserved according to standard operating procedures, and serum was stored at -80 degrees C. The staining used CD3-PerCP (BW264/56), CD4-APC (RPA-T4), CD45RO-PE (UCHT1) and CD8-Pacific Orange (3B5) antibodies, and Sytox blue was used to exclude non-viable cells.

Genomic DNA was extracted from sorted cells with the Quick-DNA Microprep Kit. Amplification of TCRbeta DNA was done with the immunoSEQ hsTCRbeta kit, following the protocol from the manufacturer. An Illumina MiSeq instrument was used to sequence the TCRbeta libraries. The study's processing was this. Removing out-of-frame sequences left a few million distinct TCRbeta sequences, an average of around 67,000 per individual. Each individual was scored according to the count of 150 or so previously reported CMV-associated TCRbeta sequences and the total productive distinct TCRbeta count. A beta-binomial model was reimplemented in Python, and random forests from scikit-learn, run with default parameters, were trained on data from the US cohort. On the Belgian cohort, classifier performance was reported as the median AUC, along with percentile confidence intervals, across 10,000 bootstrap iterations. TCRdb obtained this table from immuneACCESS and retained in-frame rearrangements with V and J assigned. These tables miss some clones; where compared with another copy, unresolved V genes account for less than half of the shortfall, and the remainder is unexplained. V and J calls and clone size are those listed in that table; D and trimming were worked out from the DNA. The sample contains tens of thousands of clones, less than 80% of them found a single time. Jointly, the top ten make up approximately 0.82% of the sample.

The chain joins TRBV27 to TRBJ2-5; 7 nucleotides in the junction match TRBD2. The clonotype comes from an adult in good health and CMV-seronegative. The sequencing input was memory CD4+ T cells from blood. The DNA sequence is given as TGTGCCAGCAGTTTGGAGGGAGGGCCGGAGACCCAGTACTTC. Its coded protein is CASSLEGGPETQYF.